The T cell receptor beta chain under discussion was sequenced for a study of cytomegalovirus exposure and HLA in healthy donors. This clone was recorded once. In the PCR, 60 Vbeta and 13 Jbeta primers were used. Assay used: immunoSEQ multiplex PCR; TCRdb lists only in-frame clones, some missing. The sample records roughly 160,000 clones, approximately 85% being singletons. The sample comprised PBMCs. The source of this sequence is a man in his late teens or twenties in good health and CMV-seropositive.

The CDR3 here is CASSLSLAGVVETQYF. The CDR3 bases are TGTGCCAGCAGCTTATCACTAGCGGGGGTGGTAGAGACCCAGTACTTC. This chain uses TRBV13 with TRBJ2-5; 11 nucleotides line up with TRBD2. There are 16 residues in the CDR3. Germline V gene lookup returns CDR1 PRHDT and CDR2 FYEKMQ (reference sequence). The J segment lost 4 bases and the V segment lost 2 bases, leaving 6 bases of the junction unmatched. The whole variable domain, remainder taken from reference TRBV13 and TRBJ2-5, is AAGVIQSPRHLIKEKRETATLKCYPIPRHDTVYWYQQGPGQDPQFLISFYEKMQSDKGSIPDRFSAQQFSDYHSELNMSSLELGDSALYFCASSLSLAGVVETQYFGPGTRLLVL.